Sequencing of this T cell receptor (beta chain) was carried out in a study of blood T cell repertoires in COVID-19. Overall study: Acute-phase and convalescent COVID-19 samples originated in the United States, Italy and Spain. The cDNA or gDNA used as material had been derived from T cells, B-cell-depleted T cells, or PBMCs.

V shed 6 bases, J shed 8 bases, and the junction held 12 bases outside the gene matches. The CDR3 has 16 amino acids. From germline, CDR1 is SNHLY and CDR2 FYNNEI. Per the study methods: Reference gene primer amplification gave estimated nucleated cell counts. Sequencing was performed with immunoSEQ multiplex PCR; in TCRdb, only in-frame clones are kept and a portion is missing. V, J and clone size reflect that table, while D and trimming were determined from the DNA. Found here are roughly 100,000 clones, less than 90% of them singletons; the top ten hold about 19%. The sample consisted of peripheral blood. The rearrangement uses TRBV2 and TRBJ2-3, with 12 nucleotides matching TRBD2. The receptor was isolated from a woman aged 80 or over with acute or convalescent COVID-19. For the CDR3, the DNA is TGTGCCAGCAGCCTCGCTAGCGGGGGGGCTTTTTCTACGCAGTATTTT. Protein product: CASSLASGGAFSTQYF. Using reference TRBV2 and TRBJ2-3 for the parts outside the CDR3, the full variable domain is EPEVTQTPSHQVTQMGQEVILRCVPISNHLYFYWYRQILGQKVEFLVSFYNNEISEKSEIFDDQFSVERPDGSNFTLKIRSTKLEDSAMYFCASSLASGGAFSTQYFGPGTRLTVL.